This paragraph covers one T cell receptor (beta chain) sequence. The data are from a study of CD8+ T cells in alopecia areata. Study-wide context: Treated patients took oral tofacitinib at 5 to 10 mg twice daily.

cDNA prepared by RNA extraction and subsequent reverse transcription served as the template for sequencing. Data came from immunoSEQ multiplex PCR; TCRdb stores just in-frame clones and leaves some out. The sample records about 120,000 clones, over 60% being singletons. Sample treatment: oral pan-JAK inhibitor, 5-10 mg twice daily. PBMCs were stained for CD3, CD4 and CD8, and CD4+ and CD8+ T cells were sorted. Unmatched junction bases numbered 2, after V lost 1 base and J lost 6 bases. Per the germline V gene, CDR1 is GTSNPN and CDR2 is SVGIG (reference sequence). The CDR3 loop spans 13 amino acids. Source: CD4+ T cells sorted from blood, taken at week 4, from a patient treated with tofacitinib. The V and J genes are TRBV30 and TRBJ2-5; TRBD2 agrees at 10 bases. The source of this sequence is a human donor with alopecia areata. The CDR3 loop is CAWSASGRQTQYF. The DNA of the CDR3 is TGTGCCTGGAGTGCTAGCGGGAGACAGACCCAGTACTTC.